Below are 26 T cell receptor beta chains sequenced from a single sample in a study of identical twins. TCRdb reanalysed the 5' RACE reads using MiXCR and keeps one entry per CDR3 protein. The sample holds hundreds of thousands of distinct CDR3 sequences, approximately 6.1% seen once. Sample: naive T cells sorted from blood. These receptors all stem from a man aged 18 to 29 in good health.

This clonotype was counted at least ten times. CDR3 in amino acids: CASSLDSARTGELFF. CDR3 in DNA: TGTGCCAGCAGTTTAGATAGCGCCCGCACCGGGGAGCTGTTTTTT. The chain is built from TRBV6-5 and TRBJ2-2; D perhaps matches TRBD2 (5 bases). Deletions cut 4 bases from V and 4 bases from J, with 13 bases between. This CDR3 contains 15 residues. Germline lookup yields CDR1 MNHEY and CDR2 SVGAGI.

This clonotype was recorded many times. V and J are TRBV7-2 and TRBJ2-3; D unresolved. The germline V gene has CDR1 SGHTA and CDR2 FQGNSA. The CDR3 is 14 amino acids. V lost 4 bases, J lost 2 bases, and 10 bases lay in between. The CDR3: CASSSYITTDTQYF. CDR3 nucleotide sequence: TGTGCCAGCAGCTCATATATTACCACAGATACGCAGTATTTT.

This clonotype was seen many times. The gene calls are TRBV12-3 or TRBV12-4 and TRBJ1-2, with 7 bases identical to TRBD1. The CDR3 is made up of 15 amino acids. J lost 3 bases, V lost 6 bases, and 10 bases had no gene match. As DNA, the CDR3 is TGTGCCAGCAGGATGACAGGGACTAAGGACTATGGCTACACCTTC. Amino acids: CASRMTGTKDYGYTF.

A single count supports this clonotype. The chain joins TRBV28 to TRBJ2-2, with 7 bases lining up with TRBD1. The CDR3 has 16 residues. After removal of 8 bases from V and 3 bases from J, the junction contained 12 bases not matched to a gene. CDR1 is MDHEN and CDR2 is SYDVKM in the germline V gene. CDR3 in DNA: TGTGCCAGCCGGAAGGGGGCTGGTTGGGACACCGGGGAGCTGTTTTTT. The encoded protein is CASRKGAGWDTGELFF.

In this sample, this clonotype turned up many times. The J gene is TRBJ2-2, the V gene TRBV12-3 or TRBV12-4; TRBD2 aligns across 8 bases. V trimming: 3 bases; J trimming: 3 bases; junction bases outside the gene matches: 6. The CDR3 has 16 amino acids. The CDR3 DNA reads TGTGCCAGCAGTTTTCCCCGCGGGGGGTACACCGGGGAGCTGTTTTTT. It encodes CASSFPRGGYTGELFF.

This clonotype was detected only a few times. The chain links TRBV6-1 to TRBJ2-1; TRBD2 matches 9 bases. Germline-derived CDR1 and CDR2 are MNHNS and SASEGT. Trimming took 0 bases from V and 3 from J; bases not matched to a gene: 3. There are 16 residues in the CDR3. CDR3 in amino acids: CASSEASGRVYNEQFF. As DNA, the CDR3 is TGTGCCAGCAGTGAAGCTAGCGGGAGAGTCTACAATGAGCAGTTCTTC.

This clonotype was found many times. The V call is TRBV12-3 or TRBV12-4, the J call TRBJ2-1; D is undetermined. V lost 1 base to trimming and J lost 8 bases, with 12 bases between them. This CDR3 has 14 residues. For the CDR3, the DNA is TGTGCCAGCAGTTTAGTTTTAGGGTCCCATGAGCAGTTCTTC. Its protein product is CASSLVLGSHEQFF.

This clonotype occurred many times. This chain joins TRBV6-5 and TRBJ2-2, with a weak D call TRBD2 (6 bases). There are 12 residues in the CDR3. Trimming removed 5 bases at V and 7 bases at J, with 8 bases between. Per germline, CDR1 MNHEY and CDR2 SVGAGI. CDR3 coding DNA: TGTGCCAGCAGTAAGGACTACGGGGAGCTGTTTTTT. This gives the protein CASSKDYGELFF.

Only a few counts were recorded for this clonotype. The genes are TRBV7-9 and TRBJ1-2; D not certain. CDR1 is SEHNR and CDR2 is FQNEAQ in the germline V gene (reference sequence). Trimming took 1 base from V and 4 from J, leaving 16 bases between them. The length of the CDR3 is 16 residues. The CDR3 here is CASSLGSGEGGYGYTF. DNA for the CDR3: TGTGCCAGCAGCTTAGGCTCAGGAGAGGGAGGCTATGGCTACACCTTC.

This clonotype was seen repeatedly, ten times or more. The chain couples TRBV29-1 to TRBJ2-3; TRBD1 is a possible D gene (7 bases). CDR3 length: 13 amino acids. Trimming took 0 bases from V and 6 from J, leaving 10 bases between them. Germline CDR1 and CDR2: SQVTM and ANQGSEA. CDR3 nucleotides: TGCAGCGTTGAAGATCAGGGGGGTGATACGCAGTATTTT. Translated: CSVEDQGGDTQYF.

The rearrangement joins TRBV4-1 to TRBJ2-5, with D maybe TRBD2 (6 bases). Germline-derived CDR1 and CDR2 are MGHRA and YSYEKL. The V gene lost 1 base and the J gene lost 0 bases, with 12 bases spanning the gap. This CDR3 contains 16 residues. In nucleotides, the CDR3 is TGCGCCAGCAGCCAAGGGGACTCGATCTACCAAGAGACCCAGTACTTC. Translation: CASSQGDSIYQETQYF.

J is TRBJ2-7 and V is TRBV18; TRBD2 agrees at 11 bases. V lost 6 bases and J lost 4; bases outside the gene matches: 11. The CDR3 contains 16 residues. In germline, CDR1 is KGHSH, CDR2 LQKENI. The CDR3 nucleotides read TGTGCCAGCTCGCCTCTTGGGACTAGCGGACGATACGAGCAGTACGTC. It translates to CASSPLGTSGRYEQYV.

There are many counts of this clonotype. The V gene is TRBV5-6, the J gene TRBJ2-2; possible D gene TRBD1, 6 bases. The CDR3 loop spans 15 amino acids. CDR1 is SGHDT, CDR2 YYEEEE, per germline. V lost 4 bases to trimming and J lost 6 bases, with 16 bases between them. The CDR3 nucleotides are TGTGCCAGCAGCCCAGCGCCTACAGGGCCCGGGGAGCTGTTTTTT. This encodes CASSPAPTGPGELFF. Full variable domain (outside the CDR3, taken from reference TRBV5-6 and TRBJ2-2): DAGVTQSPTHLIKTRGQQVTLRCSPKSGHDTVSWYQQALGQGPQFIFQYYEEEERQRGNFPDRFSGHQFPNYSSELNVNALLLGDSALYLCASSPAPTGPGELFFGEGSRLTVL.

This clonotype appeared a few times. The rearrangement joins TRBV11-3 to TRBJ1-3; D unresolved. This CDR3 spans 13 amino acids. In germline, CDR1 is SGHNT, CDR2 YENEEA. Trimming cost V 3 bases and J 4 bases, with 7 bases left between them. CDR3 amino acids: CASSFGPGNTIYF. DNA of the CDR3: TGTGCCAGCAGCTTCGGACCCGGAAACACCATATATTTT.

This clonotype was counted ten times or more. This rearrangement joins TRBV6-5 to TRBJ2-1; D is unresolved. This CDR3 is 15 amino acids long. Germline lookup yields CDR1 MNHEY and CDR2 SVGAGI. The V end was cut by 0 bases, the J end by 3 bases, with 9 bases between. The CDR3 is CASSYSSGIYNEQFF. CDR3 DNA sequence: TGTGCCAGCAGTTACTCGTCAGGCATCTACAATGAGCAGTTCTTC.

Only a few counts were recorded for this clonotype. This chain joins TRBV27 and TRBJ2-1, with TRBD2 matching 7 bases. CDR1 and CDR2 (germline): MNHEY, SMNVEV (reference sequence). This CDR3 spans 16 amino acids. Trimming removed 5 bases from V and 0 bases from J; junction bases left unmatched: 7. The CDR3 loop is CASSPSPSGSYNEQFF. In nucleotides, the CDR3 is TGTGCCAGCAGTCCATCCCCTAGCGGCTCCTACAATGAGCAGTTCTTC.

This clonotype was counted ten times or more. This chain joins TRBV25-1 and TRBJ2-5; maybe TRBD1 (6 bases). Germline assignment: CDR1 MGHDK and CDR2 SYGVNS. Trimming removed 3 bases at V and 7 bases at J, with 12 bases between. The CDR3 spans 13 residues. The CDR3 DNA sequence: TGTGCCAGCAGTGAGCAGGGGATAGGGACCCAGTACTTC. Translation: CASSEQGIGTQYF.

This clonotype appeared many times. The V gene is TRBV20-1, the J gene TRBJ2-1; D is unresolved. Germline V gene lookup returns CDR1 DFQATT and CDR2 SNEGSKA (reference sequence). This CDR3 contains 14 residues. V dropped 1 base and J dropped 3 bases, with 10 bases sitting between them. DNA of the CDR3: TGCAGTGCTAGAGTCGCTAGGGTCTACAATGAGCAGTTCTTC. This gives the protein CSARVARVYNEQFF.

CDR3 loop: CASSYDDWREKNTGELFF. The CDR3 nucleotides read TGTGCCAGCAGTTACGACGATTGGCGGGAGAAGAACACCGGGGAGCTGTTTTTT. This chain uses TRBV6-5 with TRBJ2-2, with 7 positions matching TRBD2. V lost 2 bases to trimming and J lost 1 base; unmatched junction nucleotides: 10. Germline V lookup: CDR1 MNHEY, CDR2 SVGAGI. The CDR3 has 18 residues.

This clonotype has at least ten counts. This chain joins TRBV6-2 or TRBV6-3 and TRBJ2-1; D is uncertain. Per the germline V gene, CDR1 is MNHEY and CDR2 is SVGEGT. V lost 5 bases to trimming and J lost 9 bases, with 17 bases between them. The CDR3 spans 14 residues. The CDR3 sequence: CASSQTLTGPEQFF. The CDR3 DNA reads as TGTGCCAGCAGTCAAACCCTTACCGGACCTGAGCAGTTCTTC.

V is TRBV9 and J is TRBJ2-7; D is uncertain. The V gene's germline CDR1 is SGDLS and CDR2 YYNGEE. This CDR3 spans 14 amino acids. V was cut by 4 bases and J by 5 bases, with 16 bases left in between. CDR3 sequence reads: CASSPPAEFHEQYF. In nucleotides, the CDR3 is TGTGCCAGCAGCCCCCCGGCGGAGTTCCACGAGCAGTACTTC.

In its sample, this clonotype was seen many times. The V call is TRBV4-2, the J call TRBJ2-2; 8 nucleotides match TRBD1. This CDR3 is 17 amino acids long. Germline values: CDR1 LGHNA, CDR2 YNFKEQ. J lost 5 bases, V lost 1 base, and 9 bases had no gene match. This CDR3 reads CASSQGYGQGYTGELFF. In DNA form, the CDR3 reads TGTGCCAGCAGCCAAGGATACGGACAGGGTTATACCGGGGAGCTGTTTTTT.

The J gene is TRBJ2-1, the V gene TRBV30; D is ambiguous. V lost 3 bases to trimming and J lost 4 bases, with 10 bases between them. CDR1 and CDR2 (germline): GTSNPN, SVGIG (reference sequence). The CDR3 is 13 amino acids. CDR3 loop: CAWSTTGYNEQFF. In nucleotides, the CDR3 is TGTGCCTGGAGCACAACTGGATACAATGAGCAGTTCTTC.

This clonotype was picked up many times. The CDR3 bases are TGTGCCAGCACCCCCGGGACAGGGACCTGGGCGAACACCGGGGAGCTGTTTTTT. Translated, it gives CASTPGTGTWANTGELFF. J is TRBJ2-2 and V is TRBV27; 9 bases match TRBD1. V lost 7 bases and J lost 0; bases outside the gene matches: 12. The CDR3 consists of 18 residues. CDR1 and CDR2 from the germline V gene are MNHEY and SMNVEV (reference sequence).

This clonotype was detected many times. This rearrangement joins TRBV29-1 to TRBJ2-5, with no clear D. Germline V gene data show CDR1 as SQVTM and CDR2 as ANQGSEA. The CDR3 spans 13 residues. V lost 4 bases and J lost 2, with 11 bases in between. Written as DNA, the CDR3 is TGCAGCGTTGGCTGGCGCAGACAAGAGACCCAGTACTTC. It encodes CSVGWRRQETQYF.

The chain employs TRBV6-2 or TRBV6-3 and TRBJ2-1; 8 nucleotides align to TRBD1. This CDR3 comprises 15 residues. Germline V gives CDR1 MNHEY, CDR2 SVGEGT. V was clipped by 7 bases and J by 0 bases; unmatched bases: 5. The CDR3: CASKLQGGSYNEQFF. The CDR3 DNA is TGTGCCAGCAAACTACAGGGGGGCTCCTACAATGAGCAGTTCTTC.